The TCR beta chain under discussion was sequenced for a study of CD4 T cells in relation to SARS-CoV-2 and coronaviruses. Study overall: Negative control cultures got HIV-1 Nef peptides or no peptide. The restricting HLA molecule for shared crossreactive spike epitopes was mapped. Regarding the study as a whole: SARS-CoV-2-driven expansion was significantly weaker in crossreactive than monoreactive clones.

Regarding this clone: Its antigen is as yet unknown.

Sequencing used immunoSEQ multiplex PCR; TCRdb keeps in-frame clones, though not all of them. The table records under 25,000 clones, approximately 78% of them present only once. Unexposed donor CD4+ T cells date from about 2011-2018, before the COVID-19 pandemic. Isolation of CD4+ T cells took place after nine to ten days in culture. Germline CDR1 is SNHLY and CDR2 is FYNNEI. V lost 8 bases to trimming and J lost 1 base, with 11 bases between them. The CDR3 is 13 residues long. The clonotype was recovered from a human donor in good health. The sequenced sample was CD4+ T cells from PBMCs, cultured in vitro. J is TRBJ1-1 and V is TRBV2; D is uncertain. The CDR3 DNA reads TGTGCCAGCTCAACCGCCAGGAACACTGAAGCTTTCTTT. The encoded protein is CASSTARNTEAFF. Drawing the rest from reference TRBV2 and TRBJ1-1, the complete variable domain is EPEVTQTPSHQVTQMGQEVILRCVPISNHLYFYWYRQILGQKVEFLVSFYNNEISEKSEIFDDQFSVERPDGSNFTLKIRSTKLEDSAMYFCASSTARNTEAFFGQGTRLTVV.